This entry features one T cell receptor (beta chain) sequence. These data belong to a study of blood T cell repertoires in COVID-19. The wider study: Acute and convalescent COVID-19 specimens originated in the United States, Italy and Spain. From T cells, B-cell-depleted T cells, or PBMCs came the material, which was cDNA or gDNA.

Recruitment covered 20 to 25 US areas and drew participants whose ages spanned roughly 18 to 100 years. Participants reported their clinical history, and cohort assignment relied on those reports. TCRdb keeps only in-frame clones here, not all; method: immunoSEQ multiplex PCR. There are a few hundred thousand clones in the sample; 87% occur only once, and under 13% lies in the top ten. The sample was PBMCs or T cells enriched from blood (not recorded which). The source is a young man with acute COVID-19.

The CDR3 here is CASSPQTSGELDTQYF. The CDR3 coding sequence is TGTGCCAGCAGCCCCCAGACTAGCGGGGAGCTTGATACGCAGTATTTT. The chain joins TRBV7-3 to TRBJ2-3, with 11 bases that match TRBD2. The germline CDR1 and CDR2 sequences are SGHTA and FQGTGA. Germline trimming cut 5 bases from V and 6 bases from J; bases unmatched to any gene: 10. The length of the CDR3 is 16 residues. Together with reference TRBV7-3 and TRBJ2-3, the CDR3 gives the full variable domain: GAGVSQTPSNKVTEKGKYVELRCDPISGHTALYWYRQSLGQGPEFLIYFQGTGAADDSGLPNDRFFAVRPEGSVSTLKIQRTERGDSAVYLCASSPQTSGELDTQYFGPGTRLTVL.